This T cell receptor beta chain came from a study of blood T cell repertoires in COVID-19. Study information: T cells, B-cell-depleted T cells, or PBMCs supplied cDNA or gDNA.

Patients of the Seattle cohort, enrolled during active infection, were followed longitudinally. Germline V lookup: CDR1 LGHNA, CDR2 YNFKEQ. The CDR3 runs 16 residues. Trimming left V 0 bases short and J 2 bases short, with 13 bases between. In the study's own analysis: Counts of nucleated cells, estimated from reference gene primer amplification, were obtained. Profiled with immunoSEQ multiplex PCR; TCRdb holds only in-frame clones, not every one. V and J calls and clone size are as listed in that table; D and trimming were resolved from the DNA. The sample yields some 190,000 clones, around 81% seen once.

The specimen sequenced was peripheral blood. The chain recombines TRBV4-2 with TRBJ1-1; D call uncertain. The receptor was isolated from a woman in her thirties or forties with COVID-19, enrolled during active disease. The CDR3 DNA is TGTGCCAGCAGCCAAGATTGGTCAGGAGGAAACACTGAAGCTTTCTTT. As protein: CASSQDWSGGNTEAFF.